Following are 22 T cell receptor beta chains from one sample sequenced in a study of T cell clones after liver transplantation. Profiling relied on immunoSEQ multiplex PCR, and the TCRdb table lists in-frame clones only, not all of them. The sample carries tens of thousands of clones, around four fifths recorded once. The source was CD4+ T cells from blood, collected at the 22-month timepoint. All receptors come from a human patient who received a liver transplant. T cells may partly derive from the graft donor.

The gene calls are TRBV7-8 and TRBJ1-4; 7 bases are a match to TRBD1. V gave up 3 bases and J gave up 4 bases; unmatched junction bases: 5. Per germline, CDR1 SGHVS and CDR2 FQNEAQ. This CDR3 region has 15 residues. The CDR3 sequence: CASSFQGGFNEKLFF. The CDR3 bases are TGTGCCAGCAGCTTCCAGGGGGGCTTTAATGAAAAACTGTTTTTT.

This clone occurred once. The chain couples TRBV5-1 to TRBJ2-5; D ambiguous. CDR1 and CDR2 from the germline V gene are SGHRS and YFSETQ. V was pared by 2 bases and J by 1 base, with 6 bases between. This CDR3 region has 13 residues. The CDR3 sequence: CASSFEVQETQYF. The CDR3 DNA follows: TGCGCCAGCAGCTTCGAGGTCCAAGAGACCCAGTACTTC.

The gene calls are TRBV5-4 and TRBJ1-2, with D possibly TRBD1 on 5 matching bases. Germline CDR1 SGHNT, CDR2 YYREEE (reference sequence). The CDR3 consists of 14 residues. Trimming stripped 4 bases from V and 7 bases from J, with 17 bases between. As DNA, the CDR3 is TGTGCCAGCAGCCCCCTTGTGGGGCAGAGTGGCTACACCTTC. Translation: CASSPLVGQSGYTF.

The rearrangement links TRBV7-9 to TRBJ2-7; D is uncertain. The CDR3 sequence is 13 residues long. V lost 1 base and J 6 bases, leaving 10 bases between the germline ends. The germline CDR1 and CDR2 sequences are SEHNR and FQNEAQ (reference sequence). CDR3 loop: CASSLGGPSEQYF. The CDR3 nucleotides read TGTGCCAGCAGCTTAGGGGGTCCCAGCGAGCAGTACTTC.

The chain's CDR3 is CASSGVAKNIQYF. The DNA of the CDR3 is TGTGCCAGCAGCGGGGTAGCCAAAAACATTCAGTACTTC. The chain links TRBV5-6 to TRBJ2-4; D gene ambiguous. Per the germline V gene, CDR1 is SGHDT and CDR2 is YYEEEE. This CDR3 region has 13 residues. V shed 4 bases and J shed 0 bases, with 5 bases lying between them.

This chain uses TRBV19 with TRBJ2-5, with 8 bases identical to TRBD1. CDR3 length equals 14 residues. Germline CDR1 and CDR2: LNHDA and SQIVND (reference sequence). Trimming took 5 bases from V and 5 from J; bases not matched to a gene: 7. The CDR3 region has the DNA TGTGCCAGTAGTCCCTGGACAGGGCCGGAGACCCAGTACTTC. Translating gives CASSPWTGPETQYF. Looking up the rest from reference TRBV19 and TRBJ2-5 gives the full variable domain: DGGITQSPKYLFRKEGQNVTLSCEQNLNHDAMYWYRQDPGQGLRLIYYSQIVNDFQKGDIAEGYSVSREKKESFPLTVTSAQKNPTAFYLCASSPWTGPETQYFGPGTRLLVL.

The chain is built from TRBV6-5 and TRBJ1-3; D not resolved. CDR3 length equals 12 residues. Trimming left V 8 bases short and J 0 bases short, with 5 bases between. The germline gives CDR1 MNHEY, CDR2 SVGAGI. CDR3 bases: TGTGCCAGCGTGGGCTCTGGAAACACCATATATTTT. Protein: CASVGSGNTIYF.

V gene TRBV7-6 combines with J gene TRBJ2-1; maybe TRBD2 (6 bases). V was trimmed by 3 bases and J by 10 bases, leaving 13 bases between them. CDR1 and CDR2 from the germline V gene are SGHVS and FNYEAQ. This CDR3 region has 13 residues. CDR3 residues: CASSFRGGEEQFF. CDR3 nucleotide sequence: TGTGCCAGCAGCTTCCGCGGCGGGGAAGAGCAGTTCTTC. The full variable domain, in which reference TRBV7-6 and TRBJ2-1 provide the parts outside the CDR3, is GAGVSQSPRYKVTKRGQDVALRCDPISGHVSLYWYRQALGQGPEFLTYFNYEAQQDKSGLPNDRFSAERPEGSISTLTIQRTEQRDSAMYRCASSFRGGEEQFFGPGTRLTVL.

The chain combines TRBV6-1 with TRBJ1-2, with D unresolved. V shed 1 base and J shed 4 bases, with 10 bases lying between them. From germline, CDR1 is MNHNS and CDR2 SASEGT. The CDR3 runs 14 residues. The CDR3 protein is CASSEEGSSYGYTF. Here the CDR3 DNA reads TGTGCCAGCAGTGAAGAGGGATCCTCCTATGGCTACACCTTC.

The V and J genes are TRBV7-9 and TRBJ2-5, with unresolved D. The V end was cut by 5 bases, the J end by 4 bases, with 8 bases between. CDR3 size: 12 residues. CDR1 is SEHNR and CDR2 is FQNEAQ in the germline V gene (reference sequence). The CDR3 region is CASSPLGETQYF. DNA for the CDR3: TGTGCCAGCAGCCCACTTGGAGAGACCCAGTACTTC.

The rearrangement joins TRBV6-5 to TRBJ2-7, with D possibly matching TRBD2 (6 bases). The ends were cut back, 4 bases at V and 6 bases at J, with 13 bases in the middle. Germline V CDR1 and CDR2: MNHEY, SVGAGI. This CDR3 spans 13 amino acids. The CDR3 DNA is TGTGCCAGCAGTTTGGGAGGTGCGTTCGAGCAGTACTTC. Residues: CASSLGGAFEQYF.

This sequence joins TRBV6-5 and TRBJ2-3; D is possibly TRBD2 (5 bases). Trimming took off 6 bases at V and 5 bases at J, with 12 bases between the two ends. The CDR3 totals 13 residues. CDR1 and CDR2 (germline): MNHEY, SVGAGI. The CDR3 spells CASRKLGGDTQYF. CDR3 coding DNA: TGTGCCAGCAGAAAACTAGGAGGAGATACGCAGTATTTT.

This rearrangement joins TRBV15 to TRBJ2-2, with TRBD1 identical over 9 bases. Trimming took 1 base from V and 4 from J; bases not matched to a gene: 4. The germline V gene has CDR1 LNHNV and CDR2 YYDKDF (reference sequence). CDR3 length equals 16 residues. CDR3 coding DNA: TGTGCCACCAGCAGAGGCCCGACAGGGGGCACCGGGGAGCTGTTTTTT. Translated: CATSRGPTGGTGELFF.

The chain combines TRBV28 with TRBJ2-3, with 8 bases that match TRBD2. This CDR3 spans 15 amino acids. Unmatched junction bases numbered 10, after V lost 3 bases and J lost 8 bases. Germline CDR1 and CDR2: MDHEN and SYDVKM. The DNA of the CDR3 is TGTGCCAGCAGTTTGTCGGCGGGAGGTGTGGGTACGCAGTATTTT. Translating gives CASSLSAGGVGTQYF.

The V gene is TRBV6-5, the J gene TRBJ2-7; no firm D call. Germline assignment: CDR1 MNHEY and CDR2 SVGAGI. V was pared by 1 base and J by 3 bases, with 7 bases between. CDR3 length equals 13 residues. CDR3 bases: TGTGCCAGCAGTTACTTCCAGAACTACGAGCAGTACTTC. It encodes CASSYFQNYEQYF.

V is TRBV6-5 and J is TRBJ2-3, with D unclear. The length of the CDR3 is 16 residues. Per germline, CDR1 MNHEY and CDR2 SVGAGI. The V and J ends lost 4 bases and 0 bases respectively, with 14 bases between them. The CDR3 loop is CASSSPELPSTDTQYF. CDR3 DNA: TGTGCCAGCAGTTCCCCTGAATTGCCTAGCACAGATACGCAGTATTTT.

This chain connects TRBV4-3 to TRBJ2-7, with TRBD1 identical over 11 bases. Trimming took 4 bases from V and 5 from J; bases not matched to a gene: 7. This CDR3 has 15 amino acids. Germline values: CDR1 LGHNA, CDR2 YSLEER. Here the CDR3 reads CASSLWTGGGHEQYF. Here the CDR3 DNA reads TGCGCCAGCAGCCTGTGGACAGGGGGCGGTCACGAGCAGTACTTC.

The chain couples TRBV28 to TRBJ2-7, with 8 bases lining up with TRBD1. Germline values: CDR1 MDHEN, CDR2 SYDVKM. CDR3 size: 14 residues. V dropped 3 bases and J dropped 7; count of bases not matched to a gene: 8. This CDR3 is CASSFGQGAGEQYF. In DNA form, the CDR3 reads TGTGCCAGCAGTTTCGGGCAGGGGGCGGGGGAGCAGTACTTC. Full variable domain (missing parts from reference TRBV28 and TRBJ2-7): DVKVTQSSRYLVKRTGEKVFLECVQDMDHENMFWYRQDPGLGLRLIYFSYDVKMKEKGDIPEGYSVSREKKERFSLILESASTNQTSMYLCASSFGQGAGEQYFGPGTRLTVT.

The chain carries TRBV5-4 and TRBJ2-5; no reliable D call. Germline CDR1 SGHNT, CDR2 YYREEE (reference sequence). V was pared by 3 bases and J by 3 bases, with 6 bases between. The CDR3 covers 12 residues. Written as DNA, the CDR3 is TGTGCCAGCAGCTCCCCCGAAGAGACCCAGTACTTC. It yields the protein CASSSPEETQYF.

The V gene is TRBV29-1, the J gene TRBJ2-3, with 9 positions matching TRBD1. Per germline, CDR1 SQVTM and CDR2 ANQGSEA. CDR3 size: 14 residues. Trimming removed 6 bases from V and 0 bases from J; junction bases left unmatched: 4. CDR3 loop: CSVQGADSTDTQYF. The CDR3 DNA reads TGCAGCGTACAGGGGGCTGATAGCACAGATACGCAGTATTTT.

The chain joins TRBV4-3 to TRBJ2-2, with 7 bases aligning to TRBD1. CDR3 length: 17 amino acids. Germline CDR1 and CDR2: LGHNA and YSLEER. J was trimmed by 4 bases and V by 2 bases; bases with no gene match: 10. In nucleotides, the CDR3 is TGCGCCAGCAGCCAATCCAAGAACAGGGGTGGCACCGGGGAGCTGTTTTTT. It yields the protein CASSQSKNRGGTGELFF.

The chain links TRBV7-3 to TRBJ2-5, with 7 bases lining up with TRBD1. CDR1 and CDR2 from the germline V gene are SGHTA and FQGTGA. With 3 bases clipped from V and 5 bases from J, the junction kept 3 bases outside the gene matches. There are 13 residues in the CDR3. CDR3 sequence reads: CASSFGQAETQYF. CDR3 sequence (DNA): TGTGCCAGCAGCTTCGGACAGGCGGAGACCCAGTACTTC.